This entry is about one T cell receptor beta chain. These data come from a study of blood T cell repertoires in COVID-19. Study at large: T cells, B-cell-depleted T cells, or PBMCs provided the cDNA or gDNA that served as material.

Germline values: CDR1 SGHRS, CDR2 YFSETQ. J was trimmed by 3 bases and V by 5 bases; bases with no gene match: 3. This CDR3 region has 13 residues. Measured with immunoSEQ multiplex PCR; TCRdb has only the in-frame clones, and not every one. Here the sample spans under 50,000 clones, around 90% being singletons. The sample comprised peripheral blood. The rearrangement joins TRBV5-1 to TRBJ2-5; 8 bases line up with TRBD1. The sequence was obtained from a man aged 65 to 79 with active COVID-19. The CDR3 reads CASRQGVEETQYF. The DNA of the CDR3 is TGCGCCAGCAGACAGGGGGTTGAAGAGACCCAGTACTTC.